This entry lists 21 T cell receptor beta chains sequenced from one sample in a study of T-cell reconstitution after alpha-beta-depleted transplantation in children. Unique molecular identifiers were incorporated during preparation of the TCRbeta library. TCRdb reprocessed the PCR reads via MiXCR and lists one record per CDR3 protein. The table has around 190,000 distinct CDR3 sequences, approximately 6.9% seen once. The specimen was PBMCs, collected before TCRalphabeta/CD19-depleted stem cell transplant. The receptors shown here come from a boy under 10 years old with acute lymphoblastic leukemia, due to receive a stem cell transplant.

This clonotype was counted at least ten times. The chain combines TRBV29-1 with TRBJ2-7, with unresolved D. The CDR3 is 11 amino acids. Trimming removed 7 bases from V and 0 bases from J, with 7 bases in between. In germline, CDR1 is SQVTM, CDR2 ANQGSEA. CDR3 amino acids: CSGGDSYEQYF. CDR3 DNA: TGCAGCGGTGGGGACTCCTACGAGCAGTACTTC.

The chain is built from TRBV28 and TRBJ2-1; D might be TRBD2 (7 bases). The CDR3 loop spans 14 amino acids. The V end was cut by 5 bases, the J end by 9 bases, with 17 bases between. The germline CDR1 and CDR2 sequences are MDHEN and SYDVKM. The CDR3 spells CASSLGGGLGEQFF. In DNA form, the CDR3 reads TGTGCCAGCAGTCTAGGGGGGGGCTTGGGTGAGCAGTTCTTC.

This clonotype was found many times. The chain links TRBV7-9 to TRBJ2-5; D is ambiguous. Trimming stripped 1 base from V and 4 bases from J, with 10 bases between. The CDR3 consists of 14 residues. The germline CDR1 and CDR2 sequences are SEHNR and FQNEAQ (reference sequence). CDR3: CASSLGAVGETQYF. DNA for the CDR3: TGTGCCAGCAGCTTAGGGGCTGTAGGAGAGACCCAGTACTTC. Filled out from reference TRBV7-9 and TRBJ2-5, the complete variable domain reads DTGVSQNPRHKITKRGQNVTFRCDPISEHNRLYWYRQTLGQGPEFLTYFQNEAQLEKSRLLSDRFSAERPKGSFSTLEIQRTEQGDSAMYLCASSLGAVGETQYFGPGTRLLVL.

Worth noting for this clonotype: Here the CDR3 omits its conserved ending phenylalanine or tryptophan, so a read error is the likely source. The chain combines TRBV6-6 with TRBJ1-2; D is possibly TRBD1 (5 bases). Per the germline V gene, CDR1 is MNHNY and CDR2 is SVGAGI (reference sequence). The CDR3 totals 13 residues. Trimming shortened V by 5 bases and J by 3 bases, and 10 bases separated the two germline ends. The CDR3 sequence: CASSNRGDYGYTV. As DNA, the CDR3 is TGTGCCAGCAGTAATAGGGGTGACTATGGCTACACCGTC.

There are a few counts of this clonotype. This sequence joins TRBV29-1 and TRBJ2-1, with D possibly matching TRBD1 (6 bases). The CDR3 length is 14 residues. V lost 7 bases, J lost 4 bases, and 17 bases lay in between. Looked up from germline, CDR1 is SQVTM and CDR2 is ANQGSEA. This chain's CDR3 is CSADGGSDYNEQFF. The CDR3 DNA sequence: TGCAGCGCGGATGGGGGCAGCGATTACAATGAGCAGTTCTTC.

The chain employs TRBV5-6 and TRBJ2-5, with a tentative D call TRBD2 (6 bases). The CDR3 consists of 14 residues. The germline gives CDR1 SGHDT, CDR2 YYEEEE. V was clipped by 2 bases and J by 1 base, with 9 bases between them. CDR3 in amino acids: CASSLGTSQETQYF. CDR3 nucleotides: TGTGCCAGCAGCTTAGGGACTTCCCAAGAGACCCAGTACTTC. Based on the CDR3 plus reference TRBV5-6 and TRBJ2-5, the full variable domain is DAGVTQSPTHLIKTRGQQVTLRCSPKSGHDTVSWYQQALGQGPQFIFQYYEEEERQRGNFPDRFSGHQFPNYSSELNVNALLLGDSALYLCASSLGTSQETQYFGPGTRLLVL.

This clonotype has just a few counts. This chain connects TRBV30 to TRBJ2-7, with D maybe TRBD2 (5 bases). Germline V gene lookup returns CDR1 GTSNPN and CDR2 SVGIG (reference sequence). The CDR3 totals 15 residues. Trimming cost V 2 bases and J 6 bases, with 20 bases left between them. The CDR3 sequence: CAWSFSLADLGEQYF. CDR3 bases: TGTGCCTGGAGTTTTTCCCTAGCTGATCTCGGCGAGCAGTACTTC.

This clonotype was found many times. The J gene is TRBJ2-7, the V gene TRBV28, with a possible D match to TRBD1 (5 bases). Trimming stripped 1 base from V and 6 bases from J, with 16 bases between. Looked up from germline, CDR1 is MDHEN and CDR2 is SYDVKM. The CDR3 sequence is 15 residues long. The CDR3 sequence: CASSLYGTQGVEQYF. The CDR3 DNA reads as TGTGCCAGCAGTTTATATGGCACACAAGGGGTCGAGCAGTACTTC.

The chain recombines TRBV6-1 with TRBJ2-7; 8 bases align to TRBD1. V was pared by 7 bases and J by 3 bases, with 8 bases of the junction left unmatched. The CDR3 totals 14 residues. From germline, CDR1 is MNHNS and CDR2 SASEGT. The CDR3 reads CASKIDRGIYEQYF. DNA of the CDR3: TGTGCCAGCAAAATCGACAGGGGTATCTACGAGCAGTACTTC.

This clonotype was counted many times. The genes are TRBV27 and TRBJ1-5, with 8 bases that match TRBD1. Per germline, CDR1 MNHEY and CDR2 SMNVEV (reference sequence). The CDR3 is 14 residues long. The J segment lost 4 bases and the V segment lost 6 bases, leaving 5 bases of the junction unmatched. The CDR3 loop is CASRGTGINQPQHF. The CDR3 DNA sequence: TGTGCCAGCAGGGGGACAGGAATTAATCAGCCCCAGCATTTT.

In its sample, this clonotype was seen many times. V is TRBV11-2 and J is TRBJ2-3; 11 bases fit TRBD2. The germline V gene encodes CDR1 SGHAT and CDR2 FQNNGV. The CDR3 loop spans 18 amino acids. V shed 5 bases and J 4 bases; nucleotides not matched to a gene: 14. Here the CDR3 reads CASSRHLGSGRAPDTQYF. The DNA of the CDR3 is TGTGCCAGCAGCCGACATTTAGGTAGCGGGAGGGCCCCAGATACGCAGTATTTT.

This clonotype was seen a handful of times. The chain uses TRBV27 and TRBJ2-7; TRBD2 is a possible D gene (6 bases). V was shortened by 0 bases and J by 1 base, with 10 bases between the two germline ends. The CDR3 contains 15 residues. Germline lookup yields CDR1 MNHEY and CDR2 SMNVEV (reference sequence). This CDR3 reads CASSLSGGASYEQYF. The CDR3 DNA is TGTGCCAGCAGTTTATCTGGAGGGGCTTCCTACGAGCAGTACTTC.

The sample holds a few counts of this clonotype. The chain employs TRBV27 and TRBJ2-2; 8 bases fit TRBD1. V shed 3 bases and J 6 bases; nucleotides not matched to a gene: 9. There are 16 residues in the CDR3. CDR1 is MNHEY, CDR2 SMNVEV, per germline (reference sequence). The CDR3 here is CASSFGTGPPPGELFF. Here the CDR3 DNA reads TGTGCCAGCAGTTTTGGGACAGGCCCCCCGCCCGGGGAGCTGTTTTTT.

The rearrangement joins TRBV28 to TRBJ1-1; D may be TRBD1 (5 bases). The CDR3 runs to 14 residues. V gave up 3 bases and J gave up 4 bases, with 12 bases separating them. Germline-derived CDR1 and CDR2 are MDHEN and SYDVKM. This CDR3 is CASSLGRAGTEAFF. CDR3 DNA sequence: TGTGCCAGCAGTTTGGGCAGGGCGGGCACTGAAGCTTTCTTT.

This clonotype was seen at least ten times. The V gene is TRBV28, the J gene TRBJ2-2, with TRBD1 matching over 7 bases. With V trimmed by 3 bases and J by 6 bases, 7 bases remained unmatched. This CDR3 has 15 amino acids. Germline values: CDR1 MDHEN, CDR2 SYDVKM. The CDR3, as DNA: TGTGCCAGCAGTTTTAGGGGGCTTGGGCCCGGGGAGCTGTTTTTT. Amino acid sequence: CASSFRGLGPGELFF.

The rearrangement uses TRBV5-7 and TRBJ2-7, with D hard to call. TRBV5-7 is an ORF, and what it does is uncertain. This CDR3 comprises 13 residues. The V end lost 6 bases, the J end lost 3 bases, and 13 bases lay between the germline ends. This CDR3 reads CASKRLPIYEQYF. CDR3 nucleotides: TGTGCCAGCAAAAGACTCCCGATCTACGAGCAGTACTTC.

This clonotype showed up just a few times. The rearrangement joins TRBV29-1 to TRBJ2-3, with TRBD1 matching over 10 bases. V shed 6 bases and J 3 bases; nucleotides not matched to a gene: 12. Germline V gives CDR1 SQVTM, CDR2 ANQGSEA. CDR3 size: 16 residues. The CDR3 is CSVSGTGVGRTDTQYF. The CDR3 bases are TGCAGCGTCTCCGGGACAGGGGTCGGGAGGACAGATACGCAGTATTTT.

The J gene is TRBJ2-7, the V gene TRBV6-2 or TRBV6-3, with D unresolved. Trimming took 3 bases from V and 1 from J, leaving 10 bases between them. CDR3 length: 14 amino acids. Germline V gene data show CDR1 as MNHEY and CDR2 as SVGEGT. CDR3 residues: CASSYLDDSYEQYF. The CDR3 nucleotides read TGTGCCAGCAGTTATCTCGATGATTCCTACGAGCAGTACTTC.

Regarding this clonotype: A much bigger clone sits one base away, suggesting this may be a read error. The V and J genes are TRBV6-2 or TRBV6-3 and TRBJ2-2, with 8 bases aligning to TRBD1. Germline V lookup: CDR1 MNHEY, CDR2 SVGEGT. CDR3 length: 12 residues. The CDR3 nucleotides are TGTGCCACGACAGGGGACACCGGGGAGCTGTTATTT. Its translation: CATTGDTGELLF.

The V call is TRBV2, the J call TRBJ2-4; 10 bases match TRBD2. Unmatched junction bases numbered 11, after V lost 10 bases and J lost 5 bases. There are 15 residues in the CDR3. Germline CDR1 is SNHLY and CDR2 is FYNNEI. CDR3 region: CATQPGLARENIQYF. In DNA form, the CDR3 reads TGTGCCACCCAACCGGGACTAGCGAGGGAAAACATTCAGTACTTC.

There are many counts of this clonotype. The V gene is TRBV5-5, the J gene TRBJ2-1; TRBD2 matches 7 bases. V trimming: 3 bases; J trimming: 9 bases; junction bases outside the gene matches: 3. The CDR3 runs 12 residues. CDR1 is SGHKS, CDR2 YYEKEE, per germline (reference sequence). The CDR3 reads CASSWGGIEQFF. The CDR3 DNA follows: TGTGCCAGCAGCTGGGGGGGTATTGAGCAGTTCTTC. Using reference TRBV5-5 and TRBJ2-1 for the parts outside the CDR3, the full variable domain is DAGVTQSPTHLIKTRGQQVTLRCSPISGHKSVSWYQQVLGQGPQFIFQYYEKEERGRGNFPDRFSARQFPNYSSELNVNALLLGDSALYLCASSWGGIEQFFGPGTRLTVL.